This T cell receptor (beta chain) was obtained from a study of T cell repertoires in cytomegalovirus infection. The study, taken as a whole, reports: The study identified carriers of CMV plus the relevant HLA from cumulative public TCR beta family frequency.

V lost 4 bases to trimming and J lost 9 bases; unmatched junction nucleotides: 12. Germline V CDR1 and CDR2: LNHDA, SQIVND (reference sequence). This CDR3 has 15 residues. TCRdb called the reads again in MiXCR, with one record for every CDR3 protein. The sample has 310,000 or so distinct CDR3 sequences; about a sixth are singletons. On this clonotype itself: The antigen is undetermined.

Specimen: PBMCs. The chain uses TRBV19 and TRBJ2-1; 7 nucleotides line up with TRBD2. The clonotype was recovered from a human donor in good health (CMV status not recorded). Some clones in this sample may be carry-over from other donors' samples. The CDR3 DNA is TGTGCCAGTAGTAAGGTGGCTAGCGGAAAAGGTGAGCAGTTCTTC. Translated: CASSKVASGKGEQFF.